The 18 T cell receptor beta chains given below trace back to one sample, sequenced in a study of Ad26.COV2.S vaccination and SARS-CoV-2 variants. As to treatment: approximately 18 received Ad26.COV2.S at low or high dose, single or two shots; 5 received placebo; per-sample allocation not given. On day 63 after the first injection, vaccine and placebo recipients gave samples. The repertoire was sequenced with immunoSEQ multiplex PCR; TCRdb's copy has only in-frame clones and lacks some. The sample holds a few hundred thousand clones, approximately 88% seen once. Sequenced here: peripheral blood, sampled in a trial of Ad26.COV2.S vaccine versus placebo. The receptors shown here come from a person aged 18 to 59 who received the Ad26.COV2.S COVID-19 vaccine or a placebo.

The V call is TRBV7-3, the J call TRBJ2-3; TRBD2 matches 7 bases. The ends lost 2 bases at V and 1 base at J; junction bases unmatched: 3. CDR1 and CDR2 (germline): SGHTA, FQGTGA. The CDR3 consists of 15 residues. The CDR3 sequence is CASSLVAGGTDTQYF. The CDR3, as DNA: TGTGCCAGCAGCTTAGTGGCGGGGGGCACAGATACGCAGTATTTT.

For the CDR3, the DNA is TGTGCCAGCAGTCCTAACCCACAGGGGGCGCGAGGCTACACCTTC. It specifies CASSPNPQGARGYTF. The chain joins TRBV2 to TRBJ1-2; 9 bases map to TRBD1. The CDR3 length is 15 residues. V trimming: 5 bases; J trimming: 8 bases; junction bases outside the gene matches: 12. Germline V gene data show CDR1 as SNHLY and CDR2 as FYNNEI.

This sequence joins TRBV24-1 and TRBJ2-5; possible D gene TRBD1, 6 bases. The CDR3 is made up of 14 amino acids. Germline V gives CDR1 KGHDR, CDR2 SFDVKD. Trimming took off 2 bases at V and 0 bases at J, with 6 bases between the two ends. The CDR3 loop is CATSDWTDQETQYF. CDR3 nucleotides: TGTGCCACCAGTGATTGGACAGACCAAGAGACCCAGTACTTC.

The CDR3 DNA sequence: TGTGCCAGTAGTATATGGGGGGCAGGAGGCTACGAGCAGTACTTC. Residues: CASSIWGAGGYEQYF. The rearrangement links TRBV19 to TRBJ2-7; either TRBD1 or TRBD2 may supply D (6 bases each). Germline values: CDR1 LNHDA, CDR2 SQIVND (reference sequence). V was clipped by 2 bases and J by 3 bases, with 14 bases between them. This CDR3 contains 15 residues.

The V call is TRBV7-6, the J call TRBJ1-4; weak D call: TRBD1 (5 bases). Looked up from germline, CDR1 is SGHVS and CDR2 is FNYEAQ. The CDR3 is made up of 14 amino acids. Trimming stripped 5 bases from V and 6 bases from J, with 13 bases between. As DNA, the CDR3 is TGTGCCAGCAGCCTAGGGGCCGCCTATGAAAAACTGTTTTTT. Protein sequence: CASSLGAAYEKLFF.

This sequence joins TRBV4-1 and TRBJ1-2; D unresolved. The germline gives CDR1 MGHRA, CDR2 YSYEKL. V was trimmed by 1 base and J by 3 bases, leaving 24 bases between them. This CDR3 spans 19 amino acids. The DNA of the CDR3 is TGCGCCAGCAGCCAAGGCCCGTTATTAGGTGTCAGAAACTACTATGGCTACACCTTC. Residues: CASSQGPLLGVRNYYGYTF.

The genes are TRBV4-3 and TRBJ1-6; D remains ambiguous. Trimming removed 1 base at V and 9 bases at J, with 13 bases between. This CDR3 comprises 15 residues. Germline V gene data show CDR1 as LGHNA and CDR2 as YSLEER. The CDR3 nucleotides read TGCGCCAGCAGCCAAGTACAGACTATAACTTCACCCCTCCACTTT. Amino acid sequence: CASSQVQTITSPLHF.

The chain has TRBV19 and TRBJ1-2, with 9 nucleotides matching TRBD1. The CDR3 has 13 amino acids. Unmatched junction bases numbered 9, after V lost 11 bases and J lost 5 bases. Germline lookup yields CDR1 LNHDA and CDR2 SQIVND (reference sequence). In nucleotides, the CDR3 is TGTGCCTCCAAAAGGGGGACAGGGTATGGCTACACCTTC. Amino acids: CASKRGTGYGYTF.

This clone was found once. The V call is TRBV4-2, the J call TRBJ1-4; D may be TRBD1 (6 bases). The CDR3 is 14 residues long. The germline gives CDR1 LGHNA, CDR2 YNFKEQ. V lost 4 bases and J lost 4, with 10 bases in between. DNA for the CDR3: TGTGCCAGCAGCCTTGGACAGAGTAATGAAAAACTGTTTTTT. It encodes CASSLGQSNEKLFF.

This clone came up a few times. This chain links TRBV15 with TRBJ1-3; D uncertain. Per the germline V gene, CDR1 is LNHNV and CDR2 is YYDKDF (reference sequence). Trimming cost V 0 bases and J 1 base, with 7 bases left between them. The CDR3 runs 15 residues. The CDR3 is CATSRDPGSGNTIYF. For the CDR3, the DNA is TGTGCCACCAGCAGAGATCCCGGGTCTGGAAACACCATATATTTT.

The J gene is TRBJ2-1, the V gene TRBV7-6, with 7 bases that match TRBD1. This CDR3 is built from 16 residues. Germline V lookup: CDR1 SGHVS, CDR2 FNYEAQ. Trimming at V came to 5 bases and at J to 0 bases, leaving 7 bases not matched to a gene. This chain's CDR3 is CASSTYRGDSYNEQFF. CDR3 DNA sequence: TGTGCCAGCAGCACCTACAGGGGTGACTCCTACAATGAGCAGTTCTTC. Looking up the rest from reference TRBV7-6 and TRBJ2-1 gives the full variable domain: GAGVSQSPRYKVTKRGQDVALRCDPISGHVSLYWYRQALGQGPEFLTYFNYEAQQDKSGLPNDRFSAERPEGSISTLTIQRTEQRDSAMYRCASSTYRGDSYNEQFFGPGTRLTVL.

The chain has TRBV30 and TRBJ2-7; 10 bases are a match to TRBD1. The CDR3 is 14 amino acids. V lost 4 bases, J lost 6 bases, and 9 bases stayed unmatched. CDR1 GTSNPN and CDR2 SVGIG come from the germline V gene (reference sequence). This chain's CDR3 is CAWNREGTGVEQYF. In DNA form, the CDR3 reads TGTGCCTGGAATCGTGAGGGGACAGGGGTCGAGCAGTACTTC.

The chain uses TRBV21-1 and TRBJ2-5; the table assigns TRBD1, which was not confirmed against the DNA. TRBV21-1 has pseudogene status. The CDR3 covers 15 residues. CDR3 DNA sequence: TGTGCCAGCAGCACCCCCGCGGGACAGGAAGAGACCCAGTACTTC. Translating gives CASSTPAGQEETQYF.

V is TRBV27 and J is TRBJ1-2; a possible D gene is TRBD1 (6 bases). The CDR3 contains 11 residues. Trimming shortened V by 6 bases and J by 9 bases, and 11 bases separated the two germline ends. From germline, CDR1 is MNHEY and CDR2 SMNVEV (reference sequence). The CDR3 DNA reads as TGTGCCAGCAGCGGGGGGCTCAGCTACACCTTC. The encoded protein is CASSGGLSYTF.

The chain has TRBV3-1 (or the pseudogene TRBV3-2) and TRBJ2-5; D may be TRBD1 or TRBD2 (5 bases each). This CDR3 region has 16 residues. Germline V gene sequence: CDR1 LGHDT, CDR2 YNNKEL (reference sequence). The ends were cut back, 8 bases at V and 0 bases at J, with 19 bases in the middle. CDR3 coding DNA: TGTGCCAGCGAACTCGGGGCTTCAGCGTACCAAGAGACCCAGTACTTC. This translates into CASELGASAYQETQYF.

The chain couples TRBV5-4 to TRBJ2-1; D call uncertain. Germline assignment: CDR1 SGHNT and CDR2 YYREEE (reference sequence). Trimming left V 0 bases short and J 4 bases short, with 5 bases between. The CDR3 extends over 13 amino acids. CDR3 amino acids: CASSLDRYNEQFF. The CDR3 DNA sequence: TGTGCCAGCAGCTTGGATAGGTACAATGAGCAGTTCTTC.

This chain uses TRBV5-1 with TRBJ1-4; D gene unclear. CDR3 length: 16 residues. CDR1 and CDR2 (germline): SGHRS, YFSETQ. V was trimmed by 0 bases and J by 0 bases, leaving 9 bases between them. This CDR3 reads CASSLGGLATNEKLFF. In nucleotides, the CDR3 is TGCGCCAGCAGCTTGGGCGGCCTGGCAACTAATGAAAAACTGTTTTTT.

Points on this clone: Other DNA variants within this sample encode the same CDR3. The chain has TRBV19 and TRBJ2-6, with D unresolved. The ends were cut back, 0 bases at V and 0 bases at J, with 3 bases in the middle. This CDR3 comprises 15 residues. CDR1 and CDR2 from the germline V gene are LNHDA and SQIVND (reference sequence). The CDR3 DNA reads TGTGCCAGTAGTATAGAGCGCTCTGGGGCCAACGTCCTGACTTTC. It yields the protein CASSIERSGANVLTF.